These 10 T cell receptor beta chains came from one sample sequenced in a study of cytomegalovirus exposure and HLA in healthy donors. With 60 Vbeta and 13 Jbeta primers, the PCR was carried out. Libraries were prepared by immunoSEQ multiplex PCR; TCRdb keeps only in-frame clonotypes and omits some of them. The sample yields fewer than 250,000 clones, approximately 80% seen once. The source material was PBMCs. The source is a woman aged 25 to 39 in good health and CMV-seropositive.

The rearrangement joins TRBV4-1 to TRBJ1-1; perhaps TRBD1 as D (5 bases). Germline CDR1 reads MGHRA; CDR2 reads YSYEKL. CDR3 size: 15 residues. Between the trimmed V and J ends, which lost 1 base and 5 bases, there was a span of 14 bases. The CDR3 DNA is TGCGCCAGCAGCCAAGTACCAGGGCAGAAGACTGAAGCTTTCTTT. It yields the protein CASSQVPGQKTEAFF.

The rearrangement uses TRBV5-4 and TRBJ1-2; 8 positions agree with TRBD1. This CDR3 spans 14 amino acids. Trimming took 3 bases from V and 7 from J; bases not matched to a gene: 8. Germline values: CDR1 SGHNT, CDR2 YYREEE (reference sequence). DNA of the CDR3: TGTGCCAGCAGCTGGGGACAGGTATTGGCTGGCTACACCTTC. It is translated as CASSWGQVLAGYTF.

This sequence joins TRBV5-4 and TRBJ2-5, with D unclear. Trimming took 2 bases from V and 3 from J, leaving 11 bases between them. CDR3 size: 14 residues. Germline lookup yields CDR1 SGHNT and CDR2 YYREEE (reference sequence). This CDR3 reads CASSFSSSKETQYF. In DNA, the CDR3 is TGTGCCAGCAGCTTTAGTAGTAGCAAAGAGACCCAGTACTTC.

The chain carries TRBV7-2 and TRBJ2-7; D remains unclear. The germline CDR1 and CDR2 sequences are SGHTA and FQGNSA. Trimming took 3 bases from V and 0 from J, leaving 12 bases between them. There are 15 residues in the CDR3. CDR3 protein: CASSLSPAFSYEQYF. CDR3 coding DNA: TGTGCCAGCAGCTTGTCCCCAGCGTTCTCCTACGAGCAGTACTTC.

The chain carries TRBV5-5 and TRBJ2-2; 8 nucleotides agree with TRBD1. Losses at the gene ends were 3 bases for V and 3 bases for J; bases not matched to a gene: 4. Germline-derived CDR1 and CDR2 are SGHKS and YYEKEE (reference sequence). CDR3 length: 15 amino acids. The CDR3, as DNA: TGTGCCAGCAGCTCGACAGGGGCCGACACCGGGGAGCTGTTTTTT. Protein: CASSSTGADTGELFF. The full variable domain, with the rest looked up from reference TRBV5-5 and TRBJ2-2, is DAGVTQSPTHLIKTRGQQVTLRCSPISGHKSVSWYQQVLGQGPQFIFQYYEKEERGRGNFPDRFSARQFPNYSSELNVNALLLGDSALYLCASSSTGADTGELFFGEGSRLTVL.

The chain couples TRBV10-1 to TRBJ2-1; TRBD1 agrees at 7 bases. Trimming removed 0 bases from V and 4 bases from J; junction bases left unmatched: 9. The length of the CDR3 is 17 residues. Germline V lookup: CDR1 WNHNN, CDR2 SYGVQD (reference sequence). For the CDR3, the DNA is TGCGCCAGCAGTGAGTCGAGTGGGGACAGCCTTTACAATGAGCAGTTCTTC. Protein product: CASSESSGDSLYNEQFF.

CDR3 DNA sequence: TGTGCCAGCAGCCAGGGACAGGGAGACGAAAAACTGTTTTTT. Residues: CASSQGQGDEKLFF. V and J are TRBV5-6 and TRBJ1-4; 9 bases line up with TRBD1. Germline loops: CDR1 SGHDT, CDR2 YYEEEE. CDR3 length: 14 amino acids. V dropped 4 bases and J dropped 8; count of bases not matched to a gene: 6.

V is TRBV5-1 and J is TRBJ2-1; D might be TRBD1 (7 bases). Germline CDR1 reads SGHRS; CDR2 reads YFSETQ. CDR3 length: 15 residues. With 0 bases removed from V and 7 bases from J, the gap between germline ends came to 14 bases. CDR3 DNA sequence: TGCGCCAGCAGCTTGGGTACAGGGGCGGGGAATGAGCAGTTCTTC. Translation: CASSLGTGAGNEQFF.

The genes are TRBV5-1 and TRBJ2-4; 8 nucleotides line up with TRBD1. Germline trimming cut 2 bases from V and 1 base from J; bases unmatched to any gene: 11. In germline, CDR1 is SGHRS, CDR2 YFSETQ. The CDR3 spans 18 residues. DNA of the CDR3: TGCGCCAGCAGCTTTGGACAGGGCGGCTCTCTGGCCAAAAACATTCAGTACTTC. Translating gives CASSFGQGGSLAKNIQYF. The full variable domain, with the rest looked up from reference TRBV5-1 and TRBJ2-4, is KAGVTQTPRYLIKTRGQQVTLSCSPISGHRSVSWYQQTPGQGLQFLFEYFSETQRNKGNFPGRFSGRQFSNSRSEMNVSTLELGDSALYLCASSFGQGGSLAKNIQYFGAGTRLSVL.

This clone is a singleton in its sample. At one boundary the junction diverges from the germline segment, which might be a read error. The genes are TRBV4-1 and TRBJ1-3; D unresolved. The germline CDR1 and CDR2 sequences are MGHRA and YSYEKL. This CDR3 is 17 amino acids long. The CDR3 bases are TGCGCCAGCAGCCAAGGAGGACTTGGAAACTCTGGAAACGCCATATATTTT. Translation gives CASSQGGLGNSGNAIYF.